Below, 4 T cell receptor beta chains from the same sample are listed, as sequenced in a study of radiotherapy plus CTLA-4 blockade in lung cancer. Data came from immunoSEQ multiplex PCR; TCRdb stores just in-frame clones and leaves some out. Here the sample spans tens of thousands of clones, around 90% being singletons. This specimen was peripheral blood, taken from a patient treated with radiotherapy plus ipilimumab. The receptor set was obtained from a human donor with non-small cell lung cancer that progressed on radiotherapy plus ipilimumab.

The V gene is TRBV5-4, the J gene TRBJ2-7; a possible D gene is TRBD1 (6 bases). CDR1 and CDR2 (germline): SGHNT, YYREEE (reference sequence). CDR3 length equals 15 residues. V lost 2 bases and J 5 bases, leaving 17 bases between the germline ends. The DNA of the CDR3 is TGTGCCAGCAGCTTTAGGGGGTTTCGTATGGACGAGCAGTACTTC. Translation: CASSFRGFRMDEQYF.

The rearrangement links TRBV4-1 to TRBJ2-1; 10 positions match TRBD1. This CDR3 is built from 16 residues. Germline-derived CDR1 and CDR2 are MGHRA and YSYEKL. J gave up 4 bases and V 4 bases, and 7 bases lay outside the gene matches. CDR3 sequence (DNA): TGCGCCAGCAGCCCCAGGGACAGGGGAAAATACAATGAGCAGTTCTTC. Its protein is CASSPRDRGKYNEQFF.

This chain connects TRBV6-1 to TRBJ2-7; 7 bases agree with TRBD1. The CDR3 covers 14 residues. Germline CDR1 reads MNHNS; CDR2 reads SASEGT. V gave up 6 bases and J gave up 4 bases; unmatched junction bases: 9. CDR3 sequence (DNA): TGTGCCAGCAGAACACCGGGACAGAGTTACGAGCAGTACTTC. Its translation: CASRTPGQSYEQYF.

This clone was seen only a few times. V usage is TRBV2 and J usage is TRBJ2-3; 9 nucleotides agree with TRBD2. Germline loops: CDR1 SNHLY, CDR2 FYNNEI. The CDR3 is 16 residues long. The ends lost 7 bases at V and 3 bases at J; junction bases unmatched: 11. The CDR3 DNA reads TGTGCCAGCATCAATCTGGCGGGGGGGCCGACAGATACGCAGTATTTT. This sequence encodes CASINLAGGPTDTQYF. Based on the CDR3 plus reference TRBV2 and TRBJ2-3, the full variable domain is EPEVTQTPSHQVTQMGQEVILRCVPISNHLYFYWYRQILGQKVEFLVSFYNNEISEKSEIFDDQFSVERPDGSNFTLKIRSTKLEDSAMYFCASINLAGGPTDTQYFGPGTRLTVL.